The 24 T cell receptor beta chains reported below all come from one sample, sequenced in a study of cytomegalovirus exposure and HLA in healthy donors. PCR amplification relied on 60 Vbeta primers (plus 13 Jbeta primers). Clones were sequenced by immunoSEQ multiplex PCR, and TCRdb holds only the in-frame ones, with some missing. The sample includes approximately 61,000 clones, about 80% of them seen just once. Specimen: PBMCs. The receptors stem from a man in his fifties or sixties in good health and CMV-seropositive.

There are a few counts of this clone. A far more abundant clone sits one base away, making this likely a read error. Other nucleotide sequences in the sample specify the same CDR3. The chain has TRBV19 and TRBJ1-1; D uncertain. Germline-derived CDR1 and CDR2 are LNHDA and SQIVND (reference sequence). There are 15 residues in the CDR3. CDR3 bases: TGTGCAAGTAGTACCCCACCCCGGCGGGTCACTGAAGCTTTCTTT. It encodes CASSTPPRRVTEAFF.

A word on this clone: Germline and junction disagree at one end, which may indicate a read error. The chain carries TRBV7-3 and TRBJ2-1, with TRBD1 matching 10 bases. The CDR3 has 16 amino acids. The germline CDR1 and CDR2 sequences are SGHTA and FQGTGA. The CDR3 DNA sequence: TGTGCCAGCAGTTTAATGGGACAGGGGTCTCGGAGTGAGCAGTTCTTC. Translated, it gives CASSLMGQGSRSEQFF.

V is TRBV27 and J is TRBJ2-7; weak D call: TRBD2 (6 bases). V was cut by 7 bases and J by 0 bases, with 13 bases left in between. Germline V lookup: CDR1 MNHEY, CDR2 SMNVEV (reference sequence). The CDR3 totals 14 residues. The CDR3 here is CASTPGLYSYEQYF. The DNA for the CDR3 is TGTGCCAGCACCCCGGGACTCTACTCCTACGAGCAGTACTTC.

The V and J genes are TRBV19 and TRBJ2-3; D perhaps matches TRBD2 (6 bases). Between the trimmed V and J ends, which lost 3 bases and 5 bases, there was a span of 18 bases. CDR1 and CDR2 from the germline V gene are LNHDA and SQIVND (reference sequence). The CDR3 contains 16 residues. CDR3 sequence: CASSMGYGSGGDTQYF. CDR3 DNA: TGTGCCAGTAGTATGGGCTACGGGAGTGGAGGAGATACGCAGTATTTT.

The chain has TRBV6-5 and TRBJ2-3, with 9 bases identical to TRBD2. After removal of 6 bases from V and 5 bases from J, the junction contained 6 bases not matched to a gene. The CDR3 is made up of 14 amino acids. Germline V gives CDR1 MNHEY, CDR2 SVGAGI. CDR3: CASSLGGRGDTQYF. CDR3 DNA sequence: TGTGCCAGCAGCTTGGGCGGGAGGGGAGATACGCAGTATTTT.

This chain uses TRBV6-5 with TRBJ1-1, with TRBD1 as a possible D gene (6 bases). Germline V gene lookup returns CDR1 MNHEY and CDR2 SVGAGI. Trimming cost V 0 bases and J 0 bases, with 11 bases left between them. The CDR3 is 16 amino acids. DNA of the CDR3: TGTGCCAGCAGTTACTCGACTGGGGGCATGAACACTGAAGCTTTCTTT. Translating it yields CASSYSTGGMNTEAFF.

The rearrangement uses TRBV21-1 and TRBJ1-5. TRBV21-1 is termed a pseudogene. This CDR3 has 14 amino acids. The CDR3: CASDEGGRHQPQHF. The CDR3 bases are TGTGCCAGCGACGAGGGAGGGAGGCATCAGCCCCAGCATTTT.

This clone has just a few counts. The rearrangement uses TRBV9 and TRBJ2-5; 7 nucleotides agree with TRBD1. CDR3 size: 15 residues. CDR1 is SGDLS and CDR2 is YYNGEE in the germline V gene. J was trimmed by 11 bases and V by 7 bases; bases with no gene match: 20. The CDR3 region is CASRSQGPSSYAQYF. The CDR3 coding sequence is TGTGCCAGCCGCTCACAGGGGCCCAGCTCCTACGCGCAGTACTTC.

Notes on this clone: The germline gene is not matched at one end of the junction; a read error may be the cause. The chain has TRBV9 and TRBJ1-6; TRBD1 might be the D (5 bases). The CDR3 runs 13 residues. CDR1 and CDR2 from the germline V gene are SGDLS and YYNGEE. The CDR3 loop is CASSGGVNSPLHF. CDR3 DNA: TGTGCCAGCTCGGGGGGGGTTAATTCACCCCTCCACTTC.

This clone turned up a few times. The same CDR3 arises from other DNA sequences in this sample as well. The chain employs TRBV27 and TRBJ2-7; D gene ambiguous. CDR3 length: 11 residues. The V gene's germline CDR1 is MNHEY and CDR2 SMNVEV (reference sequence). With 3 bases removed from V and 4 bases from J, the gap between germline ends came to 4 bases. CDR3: CASSFGYEQYF. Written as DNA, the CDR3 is TGTGCCAGCAGTTTCGGGTACGAGCAGTACTTC.

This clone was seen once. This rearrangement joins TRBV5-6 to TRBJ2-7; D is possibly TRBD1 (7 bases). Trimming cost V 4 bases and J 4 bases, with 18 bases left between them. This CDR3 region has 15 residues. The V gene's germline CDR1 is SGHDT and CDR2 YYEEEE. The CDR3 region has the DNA TGTGCCAGCAGCCTAGGACAGGTCGGGGGTTACGAGCAGTACTTC. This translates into CASSLGQVGGYEQYF.

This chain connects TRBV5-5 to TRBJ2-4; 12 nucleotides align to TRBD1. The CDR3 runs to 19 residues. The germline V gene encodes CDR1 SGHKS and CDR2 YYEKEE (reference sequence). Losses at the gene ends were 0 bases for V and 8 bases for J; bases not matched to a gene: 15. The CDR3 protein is CASSLAGGDRGRQEDIQYF. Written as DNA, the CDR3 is TGTGCCAGCAGCTTGGCGGGTGGGGACAGGGGGCGTCAAGAGGACATTCAGTACTTC.

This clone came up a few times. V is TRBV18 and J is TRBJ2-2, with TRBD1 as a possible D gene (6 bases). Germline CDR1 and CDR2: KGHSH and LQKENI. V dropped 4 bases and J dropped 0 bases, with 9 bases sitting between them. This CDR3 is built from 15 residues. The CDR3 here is CASSLGTSNTGELFF. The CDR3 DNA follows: TGTGCCAGCTCACTCGGGACATCGAACACCGGGGAGCTGTTTTTT. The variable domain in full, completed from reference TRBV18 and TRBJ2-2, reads NAGVMQNPRHLVRRRGQEARLRCSPMKGHSHVYWYRQLPEEGLKFMVYLQKENIIDESGMPKERFSAEFPKEGPSILRIQQVVRGDSAAYFCASSLGTSNTGELFFGEGSRLTVL.

The DNA of the CDR3 is TGTGCCAGCTCACCGGACAGCAAGGGTGGCTACACCTTC. This sequence encodes CASSPDSKGGYTF. The J gene is TRBJ1-2, the V gene TRBV18, with D possibly matching TRBD1 (6 bases). The CDR3 totals 13 residues. Germline assignment: CDR1 KGHSH and CDR2 LQKENI. Between the trimmed V and J ends, which lost 3 bases and 7 bases, there was a span of 12 bases.

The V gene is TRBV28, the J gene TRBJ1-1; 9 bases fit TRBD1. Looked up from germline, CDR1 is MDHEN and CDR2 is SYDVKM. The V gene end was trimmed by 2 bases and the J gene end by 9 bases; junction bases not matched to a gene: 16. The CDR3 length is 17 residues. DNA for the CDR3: TGTGCCAGCAGTTTAATTATATGGACAGGGGCGGGCAGCCAAGCTTTCTTT. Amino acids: CASSLIIWTGAGSQAFF.

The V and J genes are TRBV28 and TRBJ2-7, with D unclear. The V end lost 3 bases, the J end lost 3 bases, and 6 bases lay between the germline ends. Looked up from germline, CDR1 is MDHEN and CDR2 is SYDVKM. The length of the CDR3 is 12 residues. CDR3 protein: CASSLGSYEQYF. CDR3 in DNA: TGTGCCAGCAGTTTGGGCAGCTACGAGCAGTACTTC.

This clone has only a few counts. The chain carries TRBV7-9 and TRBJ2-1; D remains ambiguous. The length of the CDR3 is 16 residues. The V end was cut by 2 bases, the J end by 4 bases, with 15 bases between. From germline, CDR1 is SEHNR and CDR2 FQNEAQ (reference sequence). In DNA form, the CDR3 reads TGTGCCAGCAGCTTAATAGCTGTCTCCCCTTACAATGAGCAGTTCTTC. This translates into CASSLIAVSPYNEQFF.

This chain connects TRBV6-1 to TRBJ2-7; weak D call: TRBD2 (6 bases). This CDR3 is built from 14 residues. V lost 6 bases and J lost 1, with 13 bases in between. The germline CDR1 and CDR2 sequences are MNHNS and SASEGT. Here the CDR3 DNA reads TGTGCCAGCAGACGGGGGTTTGCATCCTACGAGCAGTACTTC. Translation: CASRRGFASYEQYF.

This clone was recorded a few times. CDR3 sequence reads: CASSFGGRIRGTEAFF. The CDR3 nucleotides are TGTGCCAGCAGTTTTGGGGGGAGGATAAGGGGCACTGAAGCTTTCTTT. This chain joins TRBV27 and TRBJ1-1, with a possible D match to TRBD1 (5 bases). The CDR3 extends over 16 amino acids. The V end lost 3 bases, the J end lost 4 bases, and 18 bases lay between the germline ends. Germline V gene sequence: CDR1 MNHEY, CDR2 SMNVEV (reference sequence).

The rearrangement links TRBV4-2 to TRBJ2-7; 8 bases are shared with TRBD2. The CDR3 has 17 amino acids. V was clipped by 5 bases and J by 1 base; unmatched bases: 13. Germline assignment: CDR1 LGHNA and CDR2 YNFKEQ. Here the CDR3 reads CASSLALRSGGSYEQYF. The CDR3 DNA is TGTGCCAGCAGCTTGGCCCTTCGATCGGGGGGGTCCTACGAGCAGTACTTC.

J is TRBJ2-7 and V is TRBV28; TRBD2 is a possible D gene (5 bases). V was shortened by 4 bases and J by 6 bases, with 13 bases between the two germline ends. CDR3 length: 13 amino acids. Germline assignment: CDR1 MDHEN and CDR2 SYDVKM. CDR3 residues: CASSSRVPGEQYF. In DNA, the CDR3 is TGTGCCAGCAGTTCGAGGGTCCCCGGCGAGCAGTACTTC. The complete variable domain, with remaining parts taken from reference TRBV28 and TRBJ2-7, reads DVKVTQSSRYLVKRTGEKVFLECVQDMDHENMFWYRQDPGLGLRLIYFSYDVKMKEKGDIPEGYSVSREKKERFSLILESASTNQTSMYLCASSSRVPGEQYFGPGTRLTVT.

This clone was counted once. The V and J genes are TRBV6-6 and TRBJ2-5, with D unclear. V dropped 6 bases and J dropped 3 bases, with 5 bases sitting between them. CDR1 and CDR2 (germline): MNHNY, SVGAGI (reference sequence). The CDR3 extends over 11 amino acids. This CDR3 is CASRSEETQYF. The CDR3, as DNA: TGTGCCAGCAGGTCCGAAGAGACCCAGTACTTC.

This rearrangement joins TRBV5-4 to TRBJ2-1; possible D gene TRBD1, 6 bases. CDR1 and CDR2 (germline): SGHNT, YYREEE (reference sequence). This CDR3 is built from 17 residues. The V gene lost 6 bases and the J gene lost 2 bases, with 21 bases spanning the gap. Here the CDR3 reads CASTPFTRDKPYNEQFF. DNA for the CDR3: TGTGCCAGCACCCCGTTCACCCGGGACAAGCCCTACAATGAGCAGTTCTTC.

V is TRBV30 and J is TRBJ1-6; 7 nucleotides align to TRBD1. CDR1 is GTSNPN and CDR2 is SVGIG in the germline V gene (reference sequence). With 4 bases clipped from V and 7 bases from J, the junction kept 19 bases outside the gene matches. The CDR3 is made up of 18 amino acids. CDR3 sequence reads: CAWTVLNPGQAGNSPLHF. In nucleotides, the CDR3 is TGTGCCTGGACTGTCCTCAATCCTGGACAGGCGGGGAATTCACCCCTCCACTTT.